One and the same sample provided the 29 T cell receptor beta chains below, sequenced in a study of T cell responses to AZD1222 COVID-19 vaccine. This table comes from immunoSEQ multiplex PCR, and its TCRdb copy is limited to in-frame clones, with some not included. The sample has some 180,000 clones, 85% to 95% seen once. Sequencing used peripheral blood, obtained 28 days after the second AZD1222 dose. These receptors all stem from an adult who received the AZD1222 COVID-19 vaccine.

The V gene is TRBV12-3 or TRBV12-4, the J gene TRBJ1-1, with unresolved D. The CDR3 consists of 11 residues. Trimming stripped 1 base from V and 7 bases from J, with 4 bases between. CDR3 sequence: CASSLEVEAFF. CDR3 in DNA: TGTGCCAGCAGTTTAGAGGTTGAAGCTTTCTTT.

This clone was seen just once. The chain couples TRBV29-1 to TRBJ2-1; 11 bases are a match to TRBD1. The V segment lost 7 bases and the J segment 7 bases; nucleotides outside the gene matches: 3. From germline, CDR1 is SQVTM and CDR2 ANQGSEA. This CDR3 comprises 12 residues. The CDR3: CSGDRGWNEQFF. The CDR3 coding sequence is TGCAGCGGGGACAGGGGGTGGAATGAGCAGTTCTTC.

The rearrangement joins TRBV28 to TRBJ1-6; a possible D gene is TRBD1 (6 bases). The V end was cut by 5 bases, the J end by 8 bases, with 10 bases between. The CDR3 spans 13 residues. Per the germline V gene, CDR1 is MDHEN and CDR2 is SYDVKM. The CDR3 here is CASSQDRYSPLHF. The CDR3 DNA reads TGTGCCAGCAGTCAAGACAGGTATTCACCCCTCCACTTT. The full variable domain, with the rest looked up from reference TRBV28 and TRBJ1-6, is DVKVTQSSRYLVKRTGEKVFLECVQDMDHENMFWYRQDPGLGLRLIYFSYDVKMKEKGDIPEGYSVSREKKERFSLILESASTNQTSMYLCASSQDRYSPLHFGNGTRLTVT.

The rearrangement uses TRBV12-3 or TRBV12-4 and TRBJ1-2; the D gene is possibly TRBD1 (5 bases). Trimming removed 5 bases at V and 5 bases at J, with 9 bases between. The CDR3 is 12 amino acids. CDR3 DNA sequence: TGTGCCAGCAGTCGGGACCATTATGGCTACACCTTC. Its translation: CASSRDHYGYTF.

This chain joins TRBV11-3 and TRBJ2-7; 11 positions match TRBD1. The CDR3 runs to 14 residues. V shed 5 bases and J 7 bases; nucleotides not matched to a gene: 7. The germline V gene has CDR1 SGHNT and CDR2 YENEEA. CDR3 amino acids: CASSDAGQGGEQYF. The CDR3 nucleotides are TGTGCCAGCAGCGATGCGGGACAGGGGGGGGAGCAGTACTTC.

This clone came up once. This chain joins TRBV5-4 and TRBJ1-5, with D unresolved. With 0 bases removed from V and 7 bases from J, the gap between germline ends came to 8 bases. The CDR3 is 13 amino acids. The germline V gene has CDR1 SGHNT and CDR2 YYREEE (reference sequence). The CDR3 bases are TGTGCCAGCAGCTTGGATTCTGTGCAGCCCCAGCATTTT. Residues: CASSLDSVQPQHF.

The chain employs TRBV7-6 and TRBJ2-2, with D uncertain. Trimming shortened V by 5 bases and J by 0 bases, and 13 bases separated the two germline ends. CDR1 and CDR2 from the germline V gene are SGHVS and FNYEAQ. The CDR3 runs 16 residues. Written as DNA, the CDR3 is TGTGCCAGCAGCCCCCGACAATCTTCGAACACCGGGGAGCTGTTTTTT. It specifies CASSPRQSSNTGELFF. Variable domain in full (rest from reference TRBV7-6 and TRBJ2-2): GAGVSQSPRYKVTKRGQDVALRCDPISGHVSLYWYRQALGQGPEFLTYFNYEAQQDKSGLPNDRFSAERPEGSISTLTIQRTEQRDSAMYRCASSPRQSSNTGELFFGEGSRLTVL.

The chain recombines TRBV6-6 with TRBJ2-7; 12 bases agree with TRBD1. The germline CDR1 and CDR2 sequences are MNHNY and SVGAGI (reference sequence). The CDR3 covers 14 residues. Germline trimming cut 5 bases from V and 4 bases from J; bases unmatched to any gene: 3. The CDR3 sequence: CASSQGQGAYEQYF. Here the CDR3 DNA reads TGTGCCAGCAGTCAGGGACAGGGGGCATACGAGCAGTACTTC.

This clone was picked up a small number of times. J is TRBJ2-6 and V is TRBV4-2, with a tentative D call TRBD2 (6 bases). Germline CDR1 and CDR2: LGHNA and YNFKEQ. The V and J ends lost 4 bases and 2 bases respectively, with 15 bases between them. This CDR3 contains 17 residues. CDR3 in DNA: TGTGCCAGCAGCCCCGGGGAGGACTTGGCTGGGGCCAACGTCCTGACTTTC. Protein product: CASSPGEDLAGANVLTF.

This chain connects TRBV10-3 to TRBJ2-7; 8 positions agree with TRBD1. Germline loops: CDR1 ENHRY, CDR2 SYGVKD. The CDR3 contains 14 residues. The V and J ends lost 6 bases and 2 bases, in that order; junction bases with no gene match: 6. CDR3 in DNA: TGTGCCATCAGGGGAGACAGGGGTCCCTACGAGCAGTACTTC. It is translated as CAIRGDRGPYEQYF.

This clone was seen a single time. The gene calls are TRBV18 and TRBJ1-2, with a tentative D call TRBD1 (5 bases). This CDR3 contains 15 residues. The germline V gene encodes CDR1 KGHSH and CDR2 LQKENI. The V end lost 1 base, the J end lost 8 bases, and 17 bases lay between the germline ends. The CDR3 spells CASSPREARVEGYTF. The CDR3, as DNA: TGTGCCAGCTCACCACGGGAAGCCAGGGTAGAGGGCTACACCTTC. Full variable domain (rest looked up from reference TRBV18 and TRBJ1-2): NAGVMQNPRHLVRRRGQEARLRCSPMKGHSHVYWYRQLPEEGLKFMVYLQKENIIDESGMPKERFSAEFPKEGPSILRIQQVVRGDSAAYFCASSPREARVEGYTFGSGTRLTVV.

The chain links TRBV7-2 to TRBJ1-2; 8 bases are a match to TRBD1. The germline V gene has CDR1 SGHTA and CDR2 FQGNSA. Losses at the gene ends were 7 bases for V and 8 bases for J; bases not matched to a gene: 12. CDR3 length: 14 amino acids. In nucleotides, the CDR3 is TGTGCCAGCACGTTCTTCTCCGACAGGGGAGGCTACACCTTC. Its protein product is CASTFFSDRGGYTF.

The rearrangement uses TRBV6-5 and TRBJ1-3; D uncertain. CDR3 size: 16 residues. Germline CDR1 reads MNHEY; CDR2 reads SVGAGI. Trimming removed 0 bases at V and 0 bases at J, with 9 bases between. CDR3 sequence reads: CASSYSQSSSGNTIYF. The CDR3 coding sequence is TGTGCCAGCAGTTACTCACAGTCTAGCTCTGGAAACACCATATATTTT.

The rearrangement links TRBV5-1 to TRBJ2-7; 11 nucleotides match TRBD2. Germline assignment: CDR1 SGHRS and CDR2 YFSETQ. V was pared by 4 bases and J by 7 bases, with 7 bases of the junction left unmatched. The CDR3 runs to 14 residues. The CDR3 nucleotides are TGCGCCAGCAGCCAGGGGACTAGCGGACAGGAGCAGTACTTC. Translating gives CASSQGTSGQEQYF.

The table lists this clone with a count of one. This chain uses TRBV11-3 with TRBJ2-1; 7 bases are shared with TRBD1. The V gene's germline CDR1 is SGHNT and CDR2 YENEEA. The ends lost 5 bases at V and 4 bases at J; junction bases unmatched: 5. CDR3 length equals 14 residues. CDR3: CASSQGDSYNEQFF. DNA of the CDR3: TGTGCCAGCAGCCAAGGGGACAGTTACAATGAGCAGTTCTTC. Variable domain in full (rest from reference TRBV11-3 and TRBJ2-1): EAGVVQSPRYKIIEKKQPVAFWCNPISGHNTLYWYLQNLGQGPELLIRYENEEAVDDSQLPKDRFSAERLKGVDSTLKIQPAELGDSAVYLCASSQGDSYNEQFFGPGTRLTVL.

The J gene is TRBJ2-5, the V gene TRBV18; no clear D. With 1 base removed from V and 2 bases from J, the gap between germline ends came to 2 bases. Germline V gene sequence: CDR1 KGHSH, CDR2 LQKENI. The CDR3 is 12 amino acids. The CDR3 DNA is TGTGCCAGCTCACCACAACAAGAGACCCAGTACTTC. It codes for CASSPQQETQYF. The full variable domain, rest sourced from reference TRBV18 and TRBJ2-5, is NAGVMQNPRHLVRRRGQEARLRCSPMKGHSHVYWYRQLPEEGLKFMVYLQKENIIDESGMPKERFSAEFPKEGPSILRIQQVVRGDSAAYFCASSPQQETQYFGPGTRLLVL.

V is TRBV2 and J is TRBJ1-5; D may be TRBD1 (6 bases). Germline CDR1 reads SNHLY; CDR2 reads FYNNEI. CDR3 length equals 14 residues. The germline V and J ends were trimmed by 4 bases and 4 bases, with 11 bases remaining between them. The CDR3 spells CASSVSGQNQPQHF. The CDR3 DNA sequence: TGTGCCAGCAGTGTATCGGGACAAAATCAGCCCCAGCATTTT.

The chain combines TRBV18 with TRBJ2-7; the D gene is possibly TRBD1 (6 bases). V was shortened by 5 bases and J by 4 bases, with 12 bases between the two germline ends. The CDR3 spans 13 residues. Germline V gene data show CDR1 as KGHSH and CDR2 as LQKENI. The CDR3 reads CASSMDSQYEQYF. CDR3 nucleotide sequence: TGTGCCAGCTCAATGGACAGTCAATACGAGCAGTACTTC.

This clone came up a few times. For the CDR3, the DNA is TGTGCCAGCAGTTTAAGGGGGAACTATGGCTACACCTTC. Translation gives CASSLRGNYGYTF. The chain carries TRBV28 and TRBJ1-2, with a possible D match to TRBD1 (6 bases). CDR1 is MDHEN and CDR2 is SYDVKM in the germline V gene. Trimming removed 2 bases from V and 2 bases from J, with 6 bases in between. The CDR3 consists of 13 residues.

The chain uses TRBV7-8 and TRBJ1-6; 9 bases match TRBD1. Trimming removed 5 bases from V and 4 bases from J; junction bases left unmatched: 3. The germline V gene has CDR1 SGHVS and CDR2 FQNEAQ. The CDR3 contains 15 residues. The CDR3 region has the DNA TGTGCCAGCAGCGCGACAGGGGGTTATAATTCACCCCTCCACTTT. It translates to CASSATGGYNSPLHF.

V and J are TRBV28 and TRBJ1-5; TRBD1 matches 10 bases. The CDR3 is 14 amino acids. Losses at the gene ends were 5 bases for V and 6 bases for J; bases not matched to a gene: 4. Germline CDR1 is MDHEN and CDR2 is SYDVKM. The CDR3 region is CASSRQGAGQPQHF. The CDR3, as DNA: TGTGCCAGCAGTCGACAGGGGGCGGGTCAGCCCCAGCATTTT.

V is TRBV3-1 (or the pseudogene TRBV3-2) and J is TRBJ1-1; D perhaps matches TRBD1 (5 bases). Germline CDR1 is LGHDT and CDR2 is YNNKEL (reference sequence). V lost 3 bases to trimming and J lost 4 bases, with 12 bases between them. This CDR3 is 14 amino acids long. CDR3 DNA: TGTGCCAGCAGCCAGGCGCCAGGGACCACTGAAGCTTTCTTT. Its protein is CASSQAPGTTEAFF.

V usage is TRBV6-1 and J usage is TRBJ1-4, with a possible D match to TRBD1 (5 bases). Trimming cost V 3 bases and J 2 bases, with 10 bases left between them. The CDR3 extends over 15 amino acids. The germline V gene encodes CDR1 MNHNS and CDR2 SASEGT. The CDR3 bases are TGTGCCAGCAGTGAGGCGGGGACGACTAATGAAAAACTGTTTTTT. It specifies CASSEAGTTNEKLFF.

The J gene is TRBJ1-6, the V gene TRBV2; possibly TRBD1 for D (6 bases). The CDR3 loop spans 16 amino acids. Trimming pared 2 bases from V and 0 bases from J, leaving 8 bases between. Germline CDR1 is SNHLY and CDR2 is FYNNEI. CDR3 bases: TGTGCCAGCAGTGAACAGGGGAGCTCCTATAATTCACCCCTCCACTTT. Encoded protein: CASSEQGSSYNSPLHF.

V gene TRBV19 combines with J gene TRBJ1-3; D gene uncertain. The CDR3 sequence is 15 residues long. CDR1 is LNHDA, CDR2 SQIVND, per germline (reference sequence). The V gene lost 9 bases and the J gene lost 0 bases, with 15 bases spanning the gap. The CDR3 spells CASSLRAPSGNTIYF. The CDR3 nucleotides are TGTGCCAGCAGCCTGCGGGCTCCCTCTGGAAACACCATATATTTT.

This chain joins TRBV28 and TRBJ1-5; no clear D gene. The CDR3 spans 12 residues. Trimming cost V 3 bases and J 10 bases, with 10 bases left between them. The germline V gene encodes CDR1 MDHEN and CDR2 SYDVKM. The CDR3 sequence is CASSLGRNPQHF. DNA for the CDR3: TGTGCCAGCAGTTTGGGTAGAAACCCCCAGCATTTT.

The gene calls are TRBV7-2 and TRBJ2-7; D may be TRBD2 (7 bases). This CDR3 has 15 residues. Germline values: CDR1 SGHTA, CDR2 FQGNSA. V was trimmed by 0 bases and J by 6 bases, leaving 15 bases between them. CDR3 sequence (DNA): TGTGCCAGCAGCTTAGCGAGGGGGGGGCGCGCCGAGCAGTACTTC. It yields the protein CASSLARGGRAEQYF.

The rearrangement uses TRBV9 and TRBJ2-3, with 8 bases aligning to TRBD2. This CDR3 is built from 16 residues. CDR1 is SGDLS and CDR2 is YYNGEE in the germline V gene. The trim removed 4 bases at V and 5 bases at J, leaving 12 bases unmatched. Here the CDR3 DNA reads TGTGCCAGCAGCCGAGGAGTTAGCGGGACGGGAGATACGCAGTATTTT. Amino acids: CASSRGVSGTGDTQYF.

This clone was found once. This rearrangement joins TRBV5-4 to TRBJ2-7; D possibly uses TRBD1 or TRBD2 (6 bases each). Trimming shortened V by 0 bases and J by 3 bases, and 10 bases separated the two germline ends. This CDR3 contains 14 residues. The germline gives CDR1 SGHNT, CDR2 YYREEE (reference sequence). The CDR3 loop reads CASSLAGADYEQYF. The CDR3 coding sequence is TGTGCCAGCAGCTTGGCGGGGGCAGACTACGAGCAGTACTTC.